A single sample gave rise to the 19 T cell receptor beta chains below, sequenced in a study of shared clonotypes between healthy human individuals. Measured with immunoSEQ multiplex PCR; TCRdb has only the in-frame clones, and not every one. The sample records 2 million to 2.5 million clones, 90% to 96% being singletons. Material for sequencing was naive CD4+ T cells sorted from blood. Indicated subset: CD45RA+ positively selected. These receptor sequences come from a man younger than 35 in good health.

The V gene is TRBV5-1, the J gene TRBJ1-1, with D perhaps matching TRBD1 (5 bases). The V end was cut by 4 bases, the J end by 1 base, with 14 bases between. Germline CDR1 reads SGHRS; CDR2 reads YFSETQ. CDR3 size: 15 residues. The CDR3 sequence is CASSGWDVTNTEAFF. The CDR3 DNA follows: TGCGCCAGCAGCGGGTGGGACGTGACGAACACTGAAGCTTTCTTT.

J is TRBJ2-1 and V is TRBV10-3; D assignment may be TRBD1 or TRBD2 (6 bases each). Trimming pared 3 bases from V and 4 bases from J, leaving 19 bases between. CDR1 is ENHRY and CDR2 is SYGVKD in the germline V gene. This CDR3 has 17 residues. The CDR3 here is CAISDALAGGSYNEQFF. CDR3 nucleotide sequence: TGTGCCATCAGTGATGCCTTAGCCGGGGGCTCATACAATGAGCAGTTCTTC.

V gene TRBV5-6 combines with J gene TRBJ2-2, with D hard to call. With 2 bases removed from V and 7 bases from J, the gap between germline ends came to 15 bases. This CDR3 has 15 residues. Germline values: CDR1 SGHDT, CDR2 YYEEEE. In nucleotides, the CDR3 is TGTGCCAGCAGCTTTCCAAGAGGAAAGGGCGGGGAGCTGTTTTTT. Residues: CASSFPRGKGGELFF. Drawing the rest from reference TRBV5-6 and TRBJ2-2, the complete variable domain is DAGVTQSPTHLIKTRGQQVTLRCSPKSGHDTVSWYQQALGQGPQFIFQYYEEEERQRGNFPDRFSGHQFPNYSSELNVNALLLGDSALYLCASSFPRGKGGELFFGEGSRLTVL.

The DNA for the CDR3 is TGTGCCAGCAGTACCCTGCCGGCGGGGGCGCGTCGAGAGACCCAGTACTTC. Translation: CASSTLPAGARRETQYF. This chain connects TRBV28 to TRBJ2-5; D is possibly TRBD2 (7 bases). Germline CDR1 is MDHEN and CDR2 is SYDVKM. The CDR3 extends over 17 amino acids. Trimming left V 5 bases short and J 4 bases short, with 23 bases between.

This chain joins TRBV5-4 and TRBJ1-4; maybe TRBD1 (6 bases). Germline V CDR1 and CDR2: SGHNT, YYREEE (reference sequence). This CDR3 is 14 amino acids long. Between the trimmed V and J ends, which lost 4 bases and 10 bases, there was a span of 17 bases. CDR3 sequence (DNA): TGTGCCAGCAGCCTAGACACAGGGAGAGGAAAACTGTTTTTT. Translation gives CASSLDTGRGKLFF.

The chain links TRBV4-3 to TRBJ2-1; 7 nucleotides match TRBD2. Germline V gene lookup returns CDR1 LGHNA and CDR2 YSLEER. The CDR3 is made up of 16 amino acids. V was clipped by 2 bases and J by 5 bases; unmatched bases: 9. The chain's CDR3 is CASSQRASGVNNEQFF. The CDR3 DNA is TGCGCCAGCAGCCAAAGGGCCAGCGGGGTTAACAATGAGCAGTTCTTC.

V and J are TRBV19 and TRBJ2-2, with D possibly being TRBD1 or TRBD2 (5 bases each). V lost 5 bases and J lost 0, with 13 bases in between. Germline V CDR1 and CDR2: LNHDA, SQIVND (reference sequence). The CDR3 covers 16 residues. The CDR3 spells CASSDAGTTNTGELFF. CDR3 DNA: TGTGCCAGTAGTGATGCCGGGACCACGAACACCGGGGAGCTGTTTTTT.

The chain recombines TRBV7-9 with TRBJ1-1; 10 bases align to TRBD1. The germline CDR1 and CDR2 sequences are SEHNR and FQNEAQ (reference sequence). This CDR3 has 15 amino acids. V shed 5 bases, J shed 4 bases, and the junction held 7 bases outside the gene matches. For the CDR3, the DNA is TGTGCCAGCAGCGGGCGGGACAGGGGCTCCACTGAAGCTTTCTTT. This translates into CASSGRDRGSTEAFF.

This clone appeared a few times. Here the CDR3 DNA reads TGTGCCAGCAGCACAGCGGGGGGGACTTATACGCAGTATTTT. Translating gives CASSTAGGTYTQYF. This chain uses TRBV27 with TRBJ2-3; 10 bases fit TRBD2. Trimming at V came to 6 bases and at J to 7 bases, leaving 7 bases not matched to a gene. This CDR3 is built from 14 residues. CDR1 and CDR2 (germline): MNHEY, SMNVEV (reference sequence).

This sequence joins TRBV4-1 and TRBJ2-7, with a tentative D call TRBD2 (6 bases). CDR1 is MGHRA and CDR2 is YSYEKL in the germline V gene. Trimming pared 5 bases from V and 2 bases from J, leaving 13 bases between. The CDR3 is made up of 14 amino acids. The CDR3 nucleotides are TGCGCCAGCAGCTTGGGACTCGATGCCTACGAGCAGTACTTC. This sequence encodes CASSLGLDAYEQYF.

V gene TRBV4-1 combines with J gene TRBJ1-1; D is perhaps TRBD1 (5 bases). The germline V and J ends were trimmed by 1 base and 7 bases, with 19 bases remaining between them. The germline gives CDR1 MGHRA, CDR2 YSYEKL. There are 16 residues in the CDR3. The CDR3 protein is CASSQGRGRTYGEAFF. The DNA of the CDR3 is TGCGCCAGCAGCCAAGGCCGGGGGAGGACATACGGTGAAGCTTTCTTT.

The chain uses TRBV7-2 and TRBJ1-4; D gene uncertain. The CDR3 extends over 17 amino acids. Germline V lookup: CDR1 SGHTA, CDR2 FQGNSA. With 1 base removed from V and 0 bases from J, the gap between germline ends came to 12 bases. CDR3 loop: CASSLEFSTATNEKLFF. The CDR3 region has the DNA TGTGCCAGCAGCTTAGAATTTTCGACGGCAACTAATGAAAAACTGTTTTTT.

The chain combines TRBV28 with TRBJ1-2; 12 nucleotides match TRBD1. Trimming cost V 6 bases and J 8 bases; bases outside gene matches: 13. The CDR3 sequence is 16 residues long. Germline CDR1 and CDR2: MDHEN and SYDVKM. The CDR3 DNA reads TGTGCCAGCAGCCCTGGGACAGGGGGCGCACGGAGGGGCTACACCTTC. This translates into CASSPGTGGARRGYTF.

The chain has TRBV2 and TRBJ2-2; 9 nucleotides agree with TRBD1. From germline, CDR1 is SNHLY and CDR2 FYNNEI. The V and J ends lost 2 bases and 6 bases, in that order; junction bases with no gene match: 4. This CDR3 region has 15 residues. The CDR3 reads CASSELGQGSGELFF. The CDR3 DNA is TGTGCCAGCAGTGAATTGGGACAGGGTTCCGGGGAGCTGTTTTTT. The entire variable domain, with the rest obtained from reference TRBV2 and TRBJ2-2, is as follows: EPEVTQTPSHQVTQMGQEVILRCVPISNHLYFYWYRQILGQKVEFLVSFYNNEISEKSEIFDDQFSVERPDGSNFTLKIRSTKLEDSAMYFCASSELGQGSGELFFGEGSRLTVL.

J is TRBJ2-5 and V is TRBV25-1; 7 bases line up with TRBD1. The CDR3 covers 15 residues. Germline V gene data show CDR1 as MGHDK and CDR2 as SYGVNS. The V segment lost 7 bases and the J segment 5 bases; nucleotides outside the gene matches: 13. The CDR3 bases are TGTGCCAGCACCCCTGGGGGCAGGGGGTCGGAGACCCAGTACTTC. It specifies CASTPGGRGSETQYF. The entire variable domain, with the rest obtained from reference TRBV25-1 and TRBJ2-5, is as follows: EADIYQTPRYLVIGTGKKITLECSQTMGHDKMYWYQQDPGMELHLIHYSYGVNSTEKGDLSSESTVSRIRTEHFPLTLESARPSHTSQYLCASTPGGRGSETQYFGPGTRLLVL.

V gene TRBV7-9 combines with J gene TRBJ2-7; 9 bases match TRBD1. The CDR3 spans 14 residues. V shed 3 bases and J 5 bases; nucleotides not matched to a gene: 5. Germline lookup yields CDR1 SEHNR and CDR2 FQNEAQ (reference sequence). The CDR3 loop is CASSFGDRADEQYF. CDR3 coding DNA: TGTGCCAGCAGCTTTGGGGACAGGGCCGACGAGCAGTACTTC.

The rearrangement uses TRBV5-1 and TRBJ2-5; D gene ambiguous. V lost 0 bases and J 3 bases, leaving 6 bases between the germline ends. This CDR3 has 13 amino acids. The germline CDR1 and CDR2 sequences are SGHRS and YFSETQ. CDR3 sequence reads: CASSLVAEETQYF. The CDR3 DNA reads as TGCGCCAGCAGCTTGGTGGCAGAAGAGACCCAGTACTTC.

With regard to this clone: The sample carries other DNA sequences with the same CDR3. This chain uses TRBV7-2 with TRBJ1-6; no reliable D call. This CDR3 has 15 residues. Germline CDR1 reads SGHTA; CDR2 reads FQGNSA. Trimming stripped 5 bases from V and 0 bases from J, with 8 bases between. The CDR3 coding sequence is TGTGCCAGCAGCCCCACCAGCTCCTATAATTCACCCCTCCACTTT. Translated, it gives CASSPTSSYNSPLHF.

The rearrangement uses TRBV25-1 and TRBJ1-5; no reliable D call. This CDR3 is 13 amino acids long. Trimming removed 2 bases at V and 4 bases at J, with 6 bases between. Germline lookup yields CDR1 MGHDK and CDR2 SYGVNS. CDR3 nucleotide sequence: TGTGCCAGCAGTGAACGGTCAAATCAGCCCCAGCATTTT. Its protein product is CASSERSNQPQHF.